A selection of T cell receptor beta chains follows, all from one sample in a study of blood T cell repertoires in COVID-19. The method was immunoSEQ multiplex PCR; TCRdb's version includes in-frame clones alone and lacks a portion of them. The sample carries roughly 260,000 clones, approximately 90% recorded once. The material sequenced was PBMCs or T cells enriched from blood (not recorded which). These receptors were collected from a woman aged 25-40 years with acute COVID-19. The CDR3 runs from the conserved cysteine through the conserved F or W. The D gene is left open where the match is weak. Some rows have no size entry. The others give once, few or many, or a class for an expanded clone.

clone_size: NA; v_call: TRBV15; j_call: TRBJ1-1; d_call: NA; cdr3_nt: TGTGCCACCAGCAGTCATACCTTCTATCGGAACACTGAAGCTTTCTTT; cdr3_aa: CATSSHTFYRNTEAFF
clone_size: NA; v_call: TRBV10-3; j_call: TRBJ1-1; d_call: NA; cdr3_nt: TGTGCCACCTCACTAAACACTGAAGCTTTCTTT; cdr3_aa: CATSLNTEAFF
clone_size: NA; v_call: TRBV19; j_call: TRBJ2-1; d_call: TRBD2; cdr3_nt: TGTGCCAGTAGTATAGATCCCCGCGGGGGGGCGGGCTCCTACAATGAGCAGTTCTTC; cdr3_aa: CASSIDPRGGAGSYNEQFF
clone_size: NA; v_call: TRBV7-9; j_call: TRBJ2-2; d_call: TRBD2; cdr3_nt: TGTGCCAGCAGCTTAGCCGGGGGGGCCGGGGAGCTGTTTTTT; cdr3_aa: CASSLAGGAGELFF
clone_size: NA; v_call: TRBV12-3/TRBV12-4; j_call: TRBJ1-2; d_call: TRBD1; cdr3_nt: TGTGCCAGCAGTAAACAGGGGTTAGATGGCTACACCTTC; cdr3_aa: CASSKQGLDGYTF
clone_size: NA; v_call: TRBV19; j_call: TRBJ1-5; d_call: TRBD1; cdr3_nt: TGTGCCAGTAGTCGGACAGGGGGGATGACATTCCCTTATTATAGCAATCAGCCCCAGCATTTT; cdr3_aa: CASSRTGGMTFPYYSNQPQHF
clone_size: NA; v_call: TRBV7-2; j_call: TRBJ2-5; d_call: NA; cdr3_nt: TGTGCCAGCAGCTACACGACAGCTCAAGAGACCCAGTACTTC; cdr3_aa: CASSYTTAQETQYF
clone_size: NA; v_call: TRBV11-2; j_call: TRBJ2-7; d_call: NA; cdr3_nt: TGTGCCAGCAGCTTAATAGGAGACGAGCAGTACTTC; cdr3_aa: CASSLIGDEQYF
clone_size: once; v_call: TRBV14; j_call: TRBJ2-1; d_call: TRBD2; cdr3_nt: TGTGCCAGCAGCCATACGCTAGCGGGGAGTTACAATGAGCAGTTCTTC; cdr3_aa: CASSHTLAGSYNEQFF
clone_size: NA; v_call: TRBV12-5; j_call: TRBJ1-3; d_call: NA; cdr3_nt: TGTGCTAGTGCCCAGGGGACAGGAAACACCATATATTTT; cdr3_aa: CASAQGTGNTIYF
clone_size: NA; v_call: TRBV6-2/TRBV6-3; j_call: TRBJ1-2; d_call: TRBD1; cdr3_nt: TGTGCCAGCAGTTACCCGACAGGGTCCACCTTC; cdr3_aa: CASSYPTGSTF
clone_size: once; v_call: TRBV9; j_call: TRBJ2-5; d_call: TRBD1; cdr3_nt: TGTGCCAGCAGCGTAGCTGGACAGGTCGAGACCCAGTACTTC; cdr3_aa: CASSVAGQVETQYF
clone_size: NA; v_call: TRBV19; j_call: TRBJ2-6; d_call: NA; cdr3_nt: TGTGCCAGTAATCGGGGATCTGGGGCCAACGTCCTGACTTTC; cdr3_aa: CASNRGSGANVLTF
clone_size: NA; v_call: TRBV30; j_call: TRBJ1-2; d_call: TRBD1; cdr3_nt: TGTGCCTGGAGGGGACAGGGGCTACGATTCTATGGCTACACCTTC; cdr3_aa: CAWRGQGLRFYGYTF
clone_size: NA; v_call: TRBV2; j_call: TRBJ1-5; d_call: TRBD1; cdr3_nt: TGTGCCAGCAGTCGGACAGGGGGGGACTGGCAGCCCCAGCATTTT; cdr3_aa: CASSRTGGDWQPQHF
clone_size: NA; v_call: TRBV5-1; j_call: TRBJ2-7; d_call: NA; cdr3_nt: TGCGCCAGCAGCTTGGAAGGGGGGGACCTCTACGAGCAGTACTTC; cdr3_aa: CASSLEGGDLYEQYF
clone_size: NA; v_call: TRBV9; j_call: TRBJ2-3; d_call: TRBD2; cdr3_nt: TGTGCCAGCAGCGTAGAAGGGACTAGCGGGGGGGCAGATACGCAGTATTTT; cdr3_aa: CASSVEGTSGGADTQYF
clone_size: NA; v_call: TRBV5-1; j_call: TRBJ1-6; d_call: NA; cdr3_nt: TGCGCCAGCAGCCTGGGAGGGTGGTATAATTCACCCCTCCACTTT; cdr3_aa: CASSLGGWYNSPLHF
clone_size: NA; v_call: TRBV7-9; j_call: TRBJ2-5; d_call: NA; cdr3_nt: TGTGCCAGCAGCTCGAGGGGGTGGAGAGAGACCCAGTACTTC; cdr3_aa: CASSSRGWRETQYF
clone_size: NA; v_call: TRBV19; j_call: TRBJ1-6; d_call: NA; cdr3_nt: TGTGCCAGTAGTATTGGAGAGTCTCCGCTCTATAATTCACCCCTCCACTTT; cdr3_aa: CASSIGESPLYNSPLHF
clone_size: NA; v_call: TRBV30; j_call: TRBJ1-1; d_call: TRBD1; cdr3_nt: TGTGCCTGGAGGGACAGGGGGCGATTCAATGAAGCTTTCTTT; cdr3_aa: CAWRDRGRFNEAFF
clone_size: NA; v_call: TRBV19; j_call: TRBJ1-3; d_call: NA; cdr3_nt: TGTGCCTGTGCTTCCAGCTCTGGAAACACCATATATTTT; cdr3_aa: CACASSSGNTIYF
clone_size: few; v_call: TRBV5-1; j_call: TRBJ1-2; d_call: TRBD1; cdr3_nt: TGCGCCAGCAGTCCGACAGGGTTCGGTGGCTACACCTTC; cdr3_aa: CASSPTGFGGYTF
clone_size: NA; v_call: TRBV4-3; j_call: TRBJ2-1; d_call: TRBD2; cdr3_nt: TGCGCCAGCAAGAGGACTAGCGGGAGCTCCTACAATGAGCAGTTCTTC; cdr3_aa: CASKRTSGSSYNEQFF
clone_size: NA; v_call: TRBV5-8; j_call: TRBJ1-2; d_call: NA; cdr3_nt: TGTGCCAGCAGCTCCGACGGGGAGAGGGGCTACACCTTC; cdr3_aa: CASSSDGERGYTF
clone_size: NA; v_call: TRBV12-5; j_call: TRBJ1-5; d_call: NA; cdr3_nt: TGTGCTAGTGGAAGCGGGACAATTCAGCCCCAGCATTTT; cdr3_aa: CASGSGTIQPQHF
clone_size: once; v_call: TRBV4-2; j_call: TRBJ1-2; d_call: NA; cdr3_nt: TGTGCCAGCAGCCAAGAGACAGGAGCCTACAACTATGGCTACACCTTC; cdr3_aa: CASSQETGAYNYGYTF
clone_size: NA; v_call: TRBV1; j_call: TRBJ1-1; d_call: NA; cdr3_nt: TGCACCAGCAGCCACCGTCGGACAGGGAAGCGGGGTGCTTTCTTT; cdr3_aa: CTSSHRRTGKRGAFF
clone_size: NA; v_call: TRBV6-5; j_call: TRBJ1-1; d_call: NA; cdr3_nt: TGTGCCATCACAGACACAGCTGAAGCTTTCTTT; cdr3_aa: CAITDTAEAFF
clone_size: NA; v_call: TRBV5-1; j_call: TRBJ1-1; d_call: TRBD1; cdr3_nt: TGCGCCAGCAGCTTGGGACAGGGGGTATCTGAAGCTTTCTTT; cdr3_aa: CASSLGQGVSEAFF
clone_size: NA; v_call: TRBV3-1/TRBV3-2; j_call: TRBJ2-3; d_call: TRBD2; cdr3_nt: TGTGCCAGCAGCCAAGCAGACCCTAGCGGGGGGAGAGATACGCAGTATTTT; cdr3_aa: CASSQADPSGGRDTQYF
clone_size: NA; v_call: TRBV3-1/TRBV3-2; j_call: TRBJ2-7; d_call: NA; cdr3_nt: TGTGCCAGCAGCCGTTCCCTCTTAGGGGGATCGGAGGAGCAGTACTTC; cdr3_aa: CASSRSLLGGSEEQYF
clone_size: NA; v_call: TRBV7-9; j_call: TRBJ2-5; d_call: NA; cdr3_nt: TGTGCCAGCAGCTTAGGGGCGGACAGCCTAAAGACCCAGTACTTC; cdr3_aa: CASSLGADSLKTQYF
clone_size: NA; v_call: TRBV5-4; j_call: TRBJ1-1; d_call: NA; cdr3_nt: TGTGCCAGCAGGGAGGAGTTGGCTGAAGCTTTCTTT; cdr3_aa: CASREELAEAFF
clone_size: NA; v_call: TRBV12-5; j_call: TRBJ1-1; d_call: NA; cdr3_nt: TGTGCTAGTGGTTTGGTAATGCGCACAGGGAAAACGGTGGGCACTGAAGCTTTCTTT; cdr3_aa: CASGLVMRTGKTVGTEAFF
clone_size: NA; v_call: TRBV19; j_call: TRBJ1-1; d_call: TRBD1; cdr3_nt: TGTGCCAGTAGTATCCCTATCCCCATTCCGGGACAGGGGGCGCGGGTGAACACTGAAGCTTTCTTT; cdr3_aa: CASSIPIPIPGQGARVNTEAFF
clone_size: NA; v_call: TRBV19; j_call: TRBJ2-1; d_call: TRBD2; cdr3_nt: TGTGCCAGTACCACCCTGGGGGCGGGGGGACACTACAATGAGCAGTTCTTC; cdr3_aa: CASTTLGAGGHYNEQFF
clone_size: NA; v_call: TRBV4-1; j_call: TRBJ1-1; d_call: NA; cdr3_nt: TGCGCCAGCAGCTGGCTTGTAATGAACACTGAAGCTTTCTTT; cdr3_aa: CASSWLVMNTEAFF
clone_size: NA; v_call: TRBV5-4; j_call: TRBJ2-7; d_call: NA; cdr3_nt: TGTGCCAGCAGCTTGGCCGGCGAGCAGTACTTC; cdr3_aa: CASSLAGEQYF
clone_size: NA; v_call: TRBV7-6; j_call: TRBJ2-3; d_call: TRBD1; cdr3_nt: TGTGCCAGCAGCCCTAAATCCGACAGGGGGATAAGGGATACGCAGTATTTT; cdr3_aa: CASSPKSDRGIRDTQYF
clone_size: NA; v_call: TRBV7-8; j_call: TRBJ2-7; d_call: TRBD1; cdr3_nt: TGTGCCAGCAGCATCTGGGACAGACTGTTCTCCTACGAGCAGTACTTC; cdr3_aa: CASSIWDRLFSYEQYF
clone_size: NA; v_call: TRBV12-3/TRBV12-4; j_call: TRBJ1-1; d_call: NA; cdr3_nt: TGTGCCAGCAGTCGCCGAGGGATCACTGAAGCTTTCTTT; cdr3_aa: CASSRRGITEAFF
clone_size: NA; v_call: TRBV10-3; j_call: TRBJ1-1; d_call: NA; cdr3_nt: TGTGCCATCAGCGGAGGGTTTAATCTTAACACTGAAGCTTTCTTT; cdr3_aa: CAISGGFNLNTEAFF
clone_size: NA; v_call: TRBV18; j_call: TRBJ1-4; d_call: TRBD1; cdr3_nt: TGTGCCAGCTCAGGACAGGGGAATGAAAAACTGTTTTTT; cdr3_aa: CASSGQGNEKLFF
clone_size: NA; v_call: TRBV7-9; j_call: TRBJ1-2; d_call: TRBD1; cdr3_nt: TGTGCCAGCAGCCCTCAGGGACAGGGGGGGGACGGCTACACCTTC; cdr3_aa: CASSPQGQGGDGYTF
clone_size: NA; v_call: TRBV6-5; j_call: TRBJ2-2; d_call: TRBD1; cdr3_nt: TGTGCCAGCAGTCACAGGGGCAAGAACACCGGGGAGCTGTTTTTT; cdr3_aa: CASSHRGKNTGELFF
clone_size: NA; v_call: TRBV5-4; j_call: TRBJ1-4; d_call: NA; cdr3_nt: TGTGCCAGCAGCTTGGGACAGGTCACAACTAATGAAAAACTGTTTTTT; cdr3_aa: CASSLGQVTTNEKLFF
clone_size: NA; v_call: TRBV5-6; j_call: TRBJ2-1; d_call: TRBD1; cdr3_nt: TGTGCCAGCAGCCGGGACAGGGGCAATGAGCAGTTCTTC; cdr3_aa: CASSRDRGNEQFF
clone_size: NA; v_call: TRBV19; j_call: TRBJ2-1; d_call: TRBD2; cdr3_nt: TGTGCCAGTAGTCTCAACCACGGACTAGCGGGGAGATACAATGAGCAGTTCTTC; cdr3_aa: CASSLNHGLAGRYNEQFF
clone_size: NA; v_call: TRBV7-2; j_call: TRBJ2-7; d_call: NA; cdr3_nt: TGTGCCAGCAGCTTTCCTGCGGCGTCCTACGAGCAGTACTTC; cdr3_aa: CASSFPAASYEQYF
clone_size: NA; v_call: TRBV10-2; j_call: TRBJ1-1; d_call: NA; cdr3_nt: TGCGCCAGCAGTGAGGGCGGTCGTCAAGCTTTCTTT; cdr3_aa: CASSEGGRQAFF
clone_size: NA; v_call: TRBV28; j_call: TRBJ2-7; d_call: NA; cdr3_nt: TGTGCCAGCAGTTTAAGCGGCGAGCAGTACTTC; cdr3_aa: CASSLSGEQYF